This T cell receptor (beta chain) was sequenced for a study of blood T cell repertoires in COVID-19. Turning to the study itself: The United States, Italy and Spain provided the acute and convalescent COVID-19 samples. From T cells, B-cell-depleted T cells, or PBMCs came the material, which was cDNA or gDNA.

In the original processing: Estimated nucleated cell counts came from reference gene primer amplification. Sequencing used immunoSEQ multiplex PCR; TCRdb keeps in-frame clones, though not all of them. V, J and clone size derive from that table, while D and trimming were established from the DNA sequence. The top ten hold approximately 4.5% of the sample, which has 250,000 or so clones, 80% to 90% seen once. CDR1 is LNHNV and CDR2 is YYDKDF in the germline V gene (reference sequence). The CDR3 runs to 15 residues. V dropped 2 bases and J dropped 5 bases, with 16 bases sitting between them. The material sequenced was peripheral blood. The chain uses TRBV15 and TRBJ2-7; tentative D call: TRBD1 (6 bases). The sequence was obtained from a woman aged 70 to 79 with acute or convalescent COVID-19. The CDR3 sequence: CATSRTGTSLDEQYF. The DNA of the CDR3 is TGTGCCACCAGCAGAACCGGGACATCTCTCGACGAGCAGTACTTC. Full variable domain (remainder filled in from reference TRBV15 and TRBJ2-7): DAMVIQNPRYQVTQFGKPVTLSCSQTLNHNVMYWYQQKSSQAPKLLFHYYDKDFNNEADTPDNFQSRRPNTSFCFLDIRSPGLGDTAMYLCATSRTGTSLDEQYFGPGTRLTVT.